One sample yielded the 25 T cell receptor beta chains listed below, sequenced in a study of T cells in Graves' hyperthyroidism and ophthalmopathy. TCR beta CDR3 regions were amplified from RNA transcripts. HTBI primers drove first-round RT-PCR of the TCR CDR3. TCRdb called the multiplex PCR reads again in MiXCR, with one record for every CDR3 protein. The sample comprises 800,000 or so distinct CDR3 sequences, about 38% of which are singletons, and approximately 8.7% rests with the top ten. Sequenced material: blood. These receptors all stem from a man in his late teens or twenties with Graves' hyperthyroidism.

This clonotype appeared many times. The chain carries TRBV7-2 and TRBJ1-1; possible D gene TRBD1, 6 bases. This CDR3 is built from 16 residues. The germline V and J ends were trimmed by 5 bases and 0 bases, with 16 bases remaining between them. Per the germline V gene, CDR1 is SGHTA and CDR2 is FQGNSA. The CDR3 protein is CASSTSGGSMNTEAFF. The CDR3 coding sequence is TGTGCCAGCAGCACCTCGGGGGGCAGCATGAACACTGAAGCTTTCTTT.

This clonotype was seen repeatedly, ten times or more. The rearrangement joins TRBV7-9 to TRBJ1-2; D is ambiguous. CDR1 and CDR2 (germline): SEHNR, FQNEAQ (reference sequence). V lost 5 bases and J 8 bases, leaving 9 bases between the germline ends. This CDR3 region has 11 residues. The CDR3 loop is CASSPPPGYTF. In DNA form, the CDR3 reads TGTGCCAGCAGCCCTCCCCCGGGCTACACCTTC.

The chain is built from TRBV10-3 and TRBJ1-1; 10 bases align to TRBD1. This CDR3 has 13 residues. Germline values: CDR1 ENHRY, CDR2 SYGVKD. V trimming: 10 bases; J trimming: 6 bases; junction bases outside the gene matches: 8. CDR3 DNA: TGTGCCACCGGGACAGGGGATCGGGCTGAAGCTTTCTTT. It is translated as CATGTGDRAEAFF.

This clonotype was seen just once. The chain recombines TRBV9 with TRBJ2-5; 8 bases are shared with TRBD1. V trimming: 8 bases; J trimming: 4 bases; junction bases outside the gene matches: 1. Germline CDR1 and CDR2: SGDLS and YYNGEE. This CDR3 region has 11 residues. In nucleotides, the CDR3 is TGTGCCAGGGACAGGGTAGAGACCCAGTACTTC. Protein product: CARDRVETQYF.

A few counts support this clonotype. The chain is built from TRBV27 and TRBJ2-7, with TRBD2 matching 8 bases. The CDR3 covers 13 residues. The V and J ends lost 3 bases and 6 bases, in that order; junction bases with no gene match: 4. Germline CDR1 MNHEY, CDR2 SMNVEV (reference sequence). In DNA, the CDR3 is TGTGCCAGCAGTTTCTCCGGGACTAGCGAGCAGTACTTC. It specifies CASSFSGTSEQYF.

In this sample, this clonotype turned up a few times. This sequence joins TRBV6-5 and TRBJ2-6; no reliable D call. V lost 2 bases to trimming and J lost 0 bases, with 5 bases between them. The CDR3 loop spans 15 amino acids. CDR1 and CDR2 (germline): MNHEY, SVGAGI. The CDR3 nucleotides read TGTGCCAGCAGTTACCAAACCTCTGGGGCCAACGTCCTGACTTTC. Encoded protein: CASSYQTSGANVLTF.

The genes are TRBV4-1 and TRBJ2-7, with D maybe TRBD2 (5 bases). Germline V lookup: CDR1 MGHRA, CDR2 YSYEKL. V lost 1 base, J lost 1 base, and 11 bases lay in between. The CDR3 covers 15 residues. The CDR3 reads CASSQAPRGSYEQYF. CDR3 bases: TGCGCCAGCAGCCAAGCGCCCCGGGGTTCCTACGAGCAGTACTTC.

V and J are TRBV7-9 and TRBJ2-5; tentatively, D is TRBD1 (6 bases). Germline V gene data show CDR1 as SEHNR and CDR2 as FQNEAQ (reference sequence). The V end lost 5 bases, the J end lost 1 base, and 11 bases lay between the germline ends. The CDR3 runs 14 residues. As DNA, the CDR3 is TGTGCCAGCAGCAGGGGGAAAGGCCAAGAGACCCAGTACTTC. Amino acids: CASSRGKGQETQYF.

As regards this clonotype: A much larger clone lies a single base off, so this may be a read error. The chain recombines TRBV20-1 with TRBJ1-2; D gene ambiguous. The CDR3 extends over 11 amino acids. CDR1 and CDR2 (germline): DFQATT, SNEGSKA (reference sequence). CDR3 nucleotides: TGCAGAGCTAGAGATTCCGCCGGCTACACCTTC. It translates to CRARDSAGYTF.

DNA for the CDR3: TGTGCCACCAGCAGAGAGAAGGGAGGCAATTCACCCCTCCACTTT. The encoded protein is CATSREKGGNSPLHF. The rearrangement links TRBV15 to TRBJ1-6; D ambiguous. The CDR3 covers 15 residues. V was shortened by 0 bases and J by 7 bases, with 10 bases between the two germline ends. CDR1 LNHNV and CDR2 YYDKDF come from the germline V gene (reference sequence).

V usage is TRBV7-2 and J usage is TRBJ1-2; D possibly corresponds to TRBD1 (5 bases). This CDR3 comprises 14 residues. V was pared by 5 bases and J by 7 bases, with 17 bases between. The germline CDR1 and CDR2 sequences are SGHTA and FQGNSA. The CDR3 DNA sequence: TGTGCCAGCAGCCTCCAAAAGGGACCGTTTGGCTACACCTTC. Protein product: CASSLQKGPFGYTF.

This clonotype was detected only a few times. CDR3 sequence: CASHREMGYTF. The CDR3 nucleotides are TGTGCCAGCCACAGGGAGATGGGCTACACCTTC. The chain couples TRBV2 to TRBJ1-2; possible D gene TRBD1, 6 bases. This CDR3 region has 11 residues. The V end was cut by 8 bases, the J end by 8 bases, with 12 bases between. Germline assignment: CDR1 SNHLY and CDR2 FYNNEI.

This clonotype was picked up many times. The chain is built from TRBV29-1 and TRBJ2-2; D might be TRBD1 or TRBD2, each matching 5 bases. The CDR3 has 11 residues. V was cut by 5 bases and J by 5 bases, with 6 bases left in between. CDR1 SQVTM and CDR2 ANQGSEA come from the germline V gene. Here the CDR3 reads CSVWGTGELFF. The CDR3 DNA follows: TGCAGCGTTTGGGGGACCGGGGAGCTGTTTTTT.

The chain recombines TRBV12-3 or TRBV12-4 with TRBJ1-2; D uncertain. The CDR3 spans 15 residues. The germline V and J ends were trimmed by 4 bases and 3 bases, with 15 bases remaining between them. This chain's CDR3 is CASSSRVAAYYGYTF. As DNA, the CDR3 is TGTGCCAGCAGTTCACGGGTGGCTGCTTACTATGGCTACACCTTC.

The chain uses TRBV7-8 and TRBJ2-5, with D hard to call. The CDR3 runs to 14 residues. V was shortened by 5 bases and J by 4 bases, with 14 bases between the two germline ends. Germline V CDR1 and CDR2: SGHVS, FQNEAQ. DNA for the CDR3: TGTGCCAGCAGCCCCGACTCGCCCTCAGAGACCCAGTACTTC. It codes for CASSPDSPSETQYF.

This chain connects TRBV4-1 to TRBJ1-1; D gene uncertain. This CDR3 has 15 residues. Trimming pared 4 bases from V and 1 base from J, leaving 13 bases between. Germline V gene lookup returns CDR1 MGHRA and CDR2 YSYEKL. In DNA, the CDR3 is TGCGCCAGCAGCCGAATCGAGGCGGGGAACACTGAAGCTTTCTTT. It specifies CASSRIEAGNTEAFF.

This clonotype was counted many times. This sequence joins TRBV5-1 and TRBJ1-4; D gene uncertain. Trimming removed 4 bases at V and 6 bases at J, with 10 bases between. Germline lookup yields CDR1 SGHRS and CDR2 YFSETQ. This CDR3 contains 13 residues. CDR3 sequence reads: CASSEGGYEKLFF. The CDR3 coding sequence is TGCGCCAGCAGCGAGGGTGGTTATGAAAAACTGTTTTTT.

Notes on this clonotype: The DNA is left out, because the CDR3 cannot be placed on it with certainty; the CDR3 is given as TCRdb lists it. This sequence joins TRBV29-1 and TRBJ1-2. CDR1 is SQVTM, CDR2 ANQGSEA, per germline. From its first to its last residue, the CDR3 has 11 amino acids. The CDR3 reads CSVQDNYGCTF.

In regard to this clonotype: A much larger clone lies one base from this, so it may be a read error. The chain carries TRBV5-1 and TRBJ2-7; D call uncertain. This CDR3 region has 14 residues. CDR1 is SGHRS and CDR2 is YFSETQ in the germline V gene. In DNA form, the CDR3 reads TGCGCCAGCAGCTTGGGCGCCAGTCGCTACGGGCAGTACTTC. Translation: CASSLGASRYGQYF.

The chain is built from TRBV12-3 or TRBV12-4 and TRBJ1-2, with TRBD1 as a possible D gene (6 bases). The V gene lost 6 bases and the J gene lost 8 bases, with 19 bases spanning the gap. The CDR3 loop spans 14 amino acids. The CDR3 reads CASSQATGNGGYTF. CDR3 DNA: TGTGCCAGCAGCCAAGCTACAGGGAACGGCGGCTACACCTTC.

The chain carries TRBV20-1 and TRBJ2-7, with TRBD2 as a possible D gene (6 bases). V lost 6 bases to trimming and J lost 0 bases, with 18 bases between them. CDR3 length: 15 residues. Germline-derived CDR1 and CDR2 are DFQATT and SNEGSKA (reference sequence). CDR3 amino acids: CSAPAVGGSSYEQYF. The CDR3 nucleotides are TGCAGTGCACCGGCAGTTGGGGGGAGCTCCTACGAGCAGTACTTC.

This clonotype was seen repeatedly, ten times or more. The CDR3 DNA follows: TGCGCCAGCAGCACGGGAGGGGCCAACGTCCTGACTTTC. It specifies CASSTGGANVLTF. The chain links TRBV5-1 to TRBJ2-6; perhaps TRBD2 as D (5 bases). This CDR3 region has 13 residues. Germline lookup yields CDR1 SGHRS and CDR2 YFSETQ. The V end was cut by 4 bases, the J end by 4 bases, with 6 bases between.

This clonotype was seen a few times. The genes are TRBV4-2 and TRBJ2-7, with D maybe TRBD1 (5 bases). With 3 bases removed from V and 5 bases from J, the gap between germline ends came to 8 bases. Germline CDR1 LGHNA, CDR2 YNFKEQ. The CDR3 has 12 residues. The CDR3 region is CASSQGRDEQYF. CDR3 sequence (DNA): TGTGCCAGCAGCCAGGGCAGGGACGAGCAGTACTTC.

The rearrangement joins TRBV20-1 to TRBJ2-7; no definite D call. This CDR3 region has 12 residues. Trimming shortened V by 4 bases and J by 3 bases, and 10 bases separated the two germline ends. CDR1 and CDR2 (germline): DFQATT, SNEGSKA (reference sequence). The CDR3 DNA sequence: TGCAGTGCTAACCCTTCCGGCTACGAGCAGTACTTC. Translating it yields CSANPSGYEQYF.

The J gene is TRBJ2-7, the V gene TRBV7-9; D remains ambiguous. The germline gives CDR1 SEHNR, CDR2 FQNEAQ (reference sequence). The ends were cut back, 5 bases at V and 7 bases at J, with 18 bases in the middle. The CDR3 contains 14 residues. The CDR3 sequence is CASSLWTSGNEQYF. As DNA, the CDR3 is TGTGCCAGCAGCCTTTGGACGTCTGGCAATGAGCAGTACTTC.